This T cell receptor beta chain was sequenced during a study of human thymus T cells (dated by TCRdb to 2019 to 2021). Notes on the research overall: TCR alpha and beta repertoires from roughly 8 infant thymus samples and four related peripheral blood samples were characterized in the study. The cohort included six male and a couple of female infants, with donor ages spanning 7 to 244 days. What the authors observed across the whole study: On average, around 780,000 unique TCRB clonotypes were obtained from thymus samples, compared with 80,000 to 85,000 from blood samples. Usage of V and J gene segments appeared to be biased in both the thymic and the peripheral blood repertoires.

From the cysteine up to the phenylalanine, the CDR3 has a length of 15 residues. The kept DNA is CDR3 alone, 45 bases in frame from the first base. After removal of 1 base from V and 7 bases from J, the junction retains 8 bases not matched to a gene. CDR1 is given as SGHTA and CDR2 as FQGTGA, both from the germline V gene. In Finland, the donors were immunologically healthy infants who were having open corrective cardiac surgery for congenital heart defects. For four of the eight donors, a small about 0.45-1 mL aliquot of peripheral blood was collected during surgery. Genomic DNA from blood samples was extracted from all available leukocytes rather than from a fixed cell number. ACK lysis buffer was used to remove erythrocytes from the blood, and the remaining leukocytes were kept as pellets at -70 degrees C. A QIAsymphony instrument was used to extract genomic DNA from the frozen cell pellets. Remarks on this clone: No cognate antigen has been identified for it. No base qualities exist here, and no much larger clone lies one base off it.

TCRB and TCRAD loci were amplified from a standardized quantity of quality-controlled genomic DNA using the immunoSEQ multiplex PCR assay. The amplicons spanned the V(D)J region and were long enough to cover the CDR3 and allow V and J genes to be identified. The amplicons were sequenced on an Illumina platform via the commercial immunoSEQ service. The authors processed their data as follows. Primer bias and sequencing errors were corrected as previously described, and TCRAD and TCRB definitions were based on the IMGT database. Analysis of the repertoires was done with immunoSEQ Analyzer 3.0 and VDJTools and included basic statistics, V/J segment usage, diversity estimates, rarefaction and pairwise overlap. Chao1, ChaoE, Efron-Thisted, Shannon and inverse Simpson indices were used to estimate diversity, which was also estimated on datasets down-sampled to the smallest sample. For repertoire overlap, CDR3 nucleotide sequence, V gene and J gene had to match strictly, and clustering was done by Jaccard-based multidimensional scaling. The source is immuneACCESS, and TCRdb retained only in-frame sequences with V and J called. Part of the clones is not carried over; for the studies checked, unresolved V genes explain less than half of this, and the remainder is unexplained. V, J and clone size were drawn from that table, and D and trimming were deduced from the DNA. This sample has about 60,000 clones in its table, and 94% of those were observed once. The ten largest clones add up to approximately 6% of the sample.

Sequenced: blood. The sequence links TRBV7-3 to TRBJ1-1; 8 of the junction bases match TRBD1. This TCR was sampled from a boy in the first two years of life with a congenital heart defect but otherwise immunologically healthy. CDR3 loop: CASSLIARGQSEAFF. The sequenced DNA is TGTGCCAGCAGCTTAATTGCCAGGGGGCAAAGTGAAGCTTTCTTT.